This TCR beta chain was recorded in a study of blood T cells in healthy people across ages. A second PCR of roughly 7 to 11 cycles used a sample-barcoded 5' primer and a J-beta primer mix. The study obtained at least 3 million CDR3-containing paired-end reads from every sample. Via MiXCR, TCRdb re-called the 5' RACE reads, giving one row per CDR3 protein. This table has under 1,100,000 distinct CDR3 sequences, under 30% appearing once. Healthy Caucasians from Russia aged roughly 6 to 95 served as donors. Total RNA amounts of at least 6 micrograms were extracted per sample. The sample was also linked to a second study, of T cells of mothers and their children.

The source is a girl aged 2-9 years in good health. The sequencing sample was made of blood.

This chain's CDR3 is CASSQEWRLETQYF. CDR3 nucleotide sequence: TGCGCCAGCAGCCAAGAGTGGCGGCTGGAGACCCAGTACTTC. The rearrangement links TRBV4-1 to TRBJ2-5, with D hard to call. CDR3 size: 14 residues. V lost 0 bases to trimming and J lost 5 bases, with 10 bases between them. CDR1 and CDR2 (germline): MGHRA, YSYEKL.